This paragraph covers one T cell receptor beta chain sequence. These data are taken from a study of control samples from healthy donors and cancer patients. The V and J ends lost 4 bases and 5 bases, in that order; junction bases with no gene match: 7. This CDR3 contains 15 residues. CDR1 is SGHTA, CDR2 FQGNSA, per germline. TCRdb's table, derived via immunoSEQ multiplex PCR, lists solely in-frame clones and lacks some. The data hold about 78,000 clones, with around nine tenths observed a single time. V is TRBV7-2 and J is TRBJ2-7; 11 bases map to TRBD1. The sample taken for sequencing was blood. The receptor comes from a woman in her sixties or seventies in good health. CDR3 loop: CASSSYGQGADEQYF. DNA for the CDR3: TGTGCCAGCAGCTCCTACGGACAGGGGGCGGACGAGCAGTACTTC. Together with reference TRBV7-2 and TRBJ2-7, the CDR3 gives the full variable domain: GAGVSQSPSNKVTEKGKDVELRCDPISGHTALYWYRQSLGQGLEFLIYFQGNSAPDKSGLPSDRFSAERTGGSVSTLTIQRTQQEDSAVYLCASSSYGQGADEQYFGPGTRLTVT.